This T cell receptor beta chain came from a study of shared clonotypes between healthy human individuals. Study-wide findings and caveats: As a rule, naive subsets had a larger estimated richness than memory subsets. Sampling was confined to blood; repertoires within tissues likely differ. An expected dependence of interdonor clonotype sharing on sequencing depth was noted.

Per the germline V gene, CDR1 is MNHEY and CDR2 is SVGAGI. The CDR3 loop spans 12 amino acids. With V trimmed by 5 bases and J by 9 bases, 4 bases remained unmatched. As regards this clone: Its antigen is still unknown.

Combining CD45RO+ cells with CCR7-negative CD45RA+ TemRA cells gave CD8 memory. TCRdb keeps only in-frame clones here, not all; method: immunoSEQ multiplex PCR. The sample contains over 95,000 clones, 68% of which appear only once. The sample consisted of memory CD8+ T cells sorted from blood. Stated subset: CD45RO+ cells pooled with CCR7-negative TemRA cells. This sequence was found in a young woman in good health. The chain recombines TRBV6-5 with TRBJ1-5, with TRBD1 matching 7 bases. The CDR3 sequence: CASSMTGPPQHF. DNA of the CDR3: TGTGCCAGCAGTATGACAGGGCCGCCCCAGCATTTT.